This T cell receptor beta chain stems from a study of molecular identifiers for immune sequencing clone quantification. Turning to this clonotype: One end of the junction does not line up with germline, which may come from a read error.

The CDR3 length is 12 residues. Germline V gives CDR1 SGDLS, CDR2 YYNGEE. TCRdb independently ran MiXCR on the PCR reads; one entry per CDR3 protein. The sample holds 40,000 to 65,000 distinct CDR3 sequences; just over 35% are singletons and the top ten take 3.8%. Sequenced input: naive CD8+ T cells from blood, with Jurkat cell RNA spiked in. Subset denoted: FACS-sorted CD8+CD4-CCR7+CD45RA+ naive T cells. This clonotype was sampled from a human donor in good health. Some libraries in this study had Jurkat cell RNA spiked in. The rearrangement uses TRBV9 and TRBJ2-3; tentative D call: TRBD2 (5 bases). CDR3 bases: TGTGACAGCAGCGTAGGGAGAGATACGCAGTATTTT. Residues: CDSSVGRDTQYF.